This T cell receptor (beta chain) stems from a study of shared clonotypes between healthy human individuals. Study-wide context: Three plates were used per donor for CD4 naive, three for CD4 memory, two for CD8 naive and one for CD8 memory.

Some clones are missing from TCRdb's copy, which holds only in-frame ones; the method was immunoSEQ multiplex PCR. The table has 2 million to 3 million clones, over 85% seen once. This clone appeared many times. As yet, its antigen is unknown. Study-wide points: Naive CD4 clonotypes were shared across several donors at 4.5% to 6.5%. Blood was the only sampled material, and tissue repertoires likely differ.

The germline CDR1 and CDR2 sequences are SGHDT and YYEEEE. V was pared by 2 bases and J by 0 bases, with 19 bases between. This CDR3 has 18 residues. The clonotype comes from a man between 18 and 29 years old in good health. Sequenced material: naive CD4+ T cells sorted from blood. Subset noted: CD45RA+ positively selected. The chain uses TRBV5-6 and TRBJ2-3, with D hard to call. The CDR3 region has the DNA TGTGCCAGCAGCTTTCGTGGGTTTTTCCCCACAAGCACAGATACGCAGTATTTT. Translating gives CASSFRGFFPTSTDTQYF.